Only one count was recorded for the clone carrying this TCR beta chain. Its antigen remains unidentified. This specimen comes from a study of cytomegalovirus exposure and HLA in healthy donors. Study results and caveats: Most observed TCR sequences were rare, whereas some public TCRs were detected in many donors. Association of a missense DCLRE1C variant with TCR beta V- and J-gene trimming was reported in a later analysis. Later work found that TCR association rates differed between HLA loci; DRB1 had the most and HLA-C the fewest.

PCR primers comprised 60 Vbeta and 13 Jbeta primers. Generated by immunoSEQ multiplex PCR, the TCRdb table keeps only in-frame clones and is missing some. The table lists approximately 160,000 clones, 68% of them singletons. V dropped 3 bases and J dropped 4 bases, with 13 bases sitting between them. This CDR3 has 16 amino acids. Germline values: CDR1 SGHAT, CDR2 FQNNGV. The TCR comes from a man in his forties or fifties in good health and CMV-seronegative. Sequenced input: PBMCs. The rearrangement joins TRBV11-2 to TRBJ2-6, with a weak D call TRBD1 (6 bases). The CDR3 reads CASSFNRATGANVLTF. CDR3 sequence (DNA): TGTGCCAGCAGCTTCAACAGGGCCACCGGGGCCAACGTCCTGACTTTC.